One sample yielded the 5 T cell receptor beta chains listed below, sequenced in a study of monozygotic twins with inflammatory bowel disease. TCRdb reprocessed the 5' RACE reads and keeps a single row for each CDR3 protein, giving no DNA. In total, the table holds approximately 380,000 distinct CDR3 sequences. Material for sequencing was blood. These receptors all stem from a human donor with ulcerative colitis or Crohn's disease, or a healthy co-twin of an affected twin (not recorded which).

This sequence joins TRBV7-2 and TRBJ2-7; the D gene TCRdb calls, TRBD1, cannot be checked with no DNA. CDR1 and CDR2 from the germline V gene are SGHTA and FQGNSA. This CDR3 is built from 14 residues. The CDR3 loop is CASSYARQQYEQYF.

This chain connects TRBV19 to TRBJ1-5; TCRdb reports TRBD1, a call that lacks DNA to check it against. This CDR3 spans 17 amino acids. Germline CDR1 reads LNHDA; CDR2 reads SQIVND (reference sequence). The chain's CDR3 is CASSSPGQGYSNQPQHF.

The J gene is TRBJ2-2, the V gene TRBV5-1; TCRdb lists TRBD2, though no DNA is available to test this call. The CDR3 consists of 17 residues. The germline CDR1 and CDR2 sequences are SGHRS and YFSETQ. CDR3 loop: CASSLARTSEGTGELFF.

This chain joins TRBV5-1 and TRBJ1-6; TCRdb indicates TRBD1, and absent DNA this call remains unverified. The CDR3 sequence is 16 residues long. CDR1 is SGHRS, CDR2 YFSETQ, per germline. The CDR3 protein is CASSVDAGTRNSPLHF. The whole variable domain, filled in from reference TRBV5-1 and TRBJ1-6, reads KAGVTQTPRYLIKTRGQQVTLSCSPISGHRSVSWYQQTPGQGLQFLFEYFSETQRNKGNFPGRFSGRQFSNSRSEMNVSTLELGDSALYLCASSVDAGTRNSPLHFGNGTRLTVT.

This sequence joins TRBV7-3 and TRBJ1-1; with no DNA, the TCRdb D assignment of TRBD1 cannot be verified. This CDR3 spans 16 amino acids. Germline CDR1 is SGHTA and CDR2 is FQGTGA. CDR3 residues: CASSPHRNRPNTEAFF.